Described below is a single T cell receptor (beta chain) sequence and its context. Its matching antigen is unknown. Distinct nucleotide sequences in the sample also encode this CDR3. The sample belongs to a study of shared clonotypes between healthy human individuals. V dropped 6 bases and J dropped 2 bases, with 10 bases sitting between them. Germline V gene sequence: CDR1 MNHEY, CDR2 SVGAGI. The CDR3 sequence is 13 residues long. Partitioning of CD4+ cells yielded a CD45RA+ naive subset and a CD45RA-negative memory subset. It was about 210 ng DNA, 28,000 or so T cell genomes, that sorted-subset replicate PCRs used. Clones were read by immunoSEQ multiplex PCR, and TCRdb kept only the in-frame ones, dropping some. The table has around 2,000,000 clones, approximately 95% seen once; the top ten hold 0.1% to 0.15%. Study results and limitations: The study found roughly 5% of naive CD4 clonotypes shared across a few donors.

The receptor comes from a man aged 18-30 years in good health. The V and J genes are TRBV6-5 and TRBJ2-5; a possible D gene is TRBD2 (5 bases). Sequenced input: naive CD4+ T cells sorted from blood. Described subset: CD45RA+ positively selected. CDR3 nucleotides: TGTGCCAGCAGCAGGACTCTTCAAGAGACCCAGTACTTC. Its translation is CASSRTLQETQYF.